This TCR beta chain was identified in a study of control samples from healthy donors and cancer patients. Some clones are missing from TCRdb's copy, which holds only in-frame ones; the method was immunoSEQ multiplex PCR. Among some 9,500 clones listed, roughly 90% were seen once. Trimming shortened V by 2 bases and J by 5 bases, and 18 bases separated the two germline ends. The CDR3 covers 15 residues. The germline V gene has CDR1 GTSNPN and CDR2 SVGIG (reference sequence). The clonotype comes from a man aged 55 to 70 with colorectal cancer. The sample taken for sequencing was PBMCs. The V and J genes are TRBV30 and TRBJ1-2; D call uncertain. In DNA form, the CDR3 reads TGTGCCTGGAGTAGTGGGCGACCCGTTCTTTATGGCTACACCTTC. It translates to CAWSSGRPVLYGYTF.